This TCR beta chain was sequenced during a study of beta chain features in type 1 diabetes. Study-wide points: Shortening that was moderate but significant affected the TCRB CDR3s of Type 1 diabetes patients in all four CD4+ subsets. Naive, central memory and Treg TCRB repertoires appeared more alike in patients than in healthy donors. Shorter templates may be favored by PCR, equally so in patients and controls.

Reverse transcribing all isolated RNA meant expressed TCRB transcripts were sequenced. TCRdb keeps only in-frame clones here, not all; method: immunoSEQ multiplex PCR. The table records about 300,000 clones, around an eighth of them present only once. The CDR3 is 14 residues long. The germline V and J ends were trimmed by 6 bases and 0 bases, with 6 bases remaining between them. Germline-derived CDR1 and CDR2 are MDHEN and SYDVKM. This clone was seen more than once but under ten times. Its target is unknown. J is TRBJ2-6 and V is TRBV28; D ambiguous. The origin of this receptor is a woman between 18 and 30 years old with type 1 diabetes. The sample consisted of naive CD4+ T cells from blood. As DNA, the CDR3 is TGTGCCAGCAGGATCAGCTCTGGGGCCAACGTCCTGACTTTC. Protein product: CASRISSGANVLTF.